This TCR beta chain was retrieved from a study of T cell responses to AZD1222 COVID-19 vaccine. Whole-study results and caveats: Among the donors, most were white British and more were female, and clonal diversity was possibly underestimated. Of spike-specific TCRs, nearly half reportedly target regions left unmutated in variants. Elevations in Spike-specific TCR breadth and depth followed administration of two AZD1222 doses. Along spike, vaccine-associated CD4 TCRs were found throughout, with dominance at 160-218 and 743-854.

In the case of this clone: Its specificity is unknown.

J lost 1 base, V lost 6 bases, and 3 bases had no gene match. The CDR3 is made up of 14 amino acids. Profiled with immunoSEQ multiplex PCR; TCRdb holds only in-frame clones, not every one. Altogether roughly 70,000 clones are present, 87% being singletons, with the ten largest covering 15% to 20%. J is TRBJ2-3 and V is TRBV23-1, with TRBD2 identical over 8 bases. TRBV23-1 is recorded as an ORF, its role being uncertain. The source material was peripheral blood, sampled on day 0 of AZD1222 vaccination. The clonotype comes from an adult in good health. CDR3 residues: CASRKRERTDTQYF. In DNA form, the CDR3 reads TGCGCCAGCAGAAAGCGGGAGCGCACAGATACGCAGTATTTT.